Listed below are T cell receptor beta chains from one sample, sequenced in a study of cytomegalovirus exposure and HLA in healthy donors. Clones were sequenced by immunoSEQ multiplex PCR, and TCRdb holds only the in-frame ones, with some missing. The sample has around 100,000 clones; approximately 80% are singletons. The sequencing input was PBMCs. All receptors derive from a man aged 25-45 years in good health and CMV-seropositive. The CDR3 runs from the conserved cysteine through the conserved F or W. D genes are given only for firm matches. A clone size is listed for some rows: how often the clone was seen (once, few, many), or a class if it is expanded.

few . TRBJ1-5 13 TRBV30 TGTGCCTGGAGTTCTGGGGGCGATCAGCCCCAGCATTTT CAWSSGGDQPQHF
. TRBD1 TRBJ2-7 14 TRBV28 TGTGCCAGCAGGAACAGGGGGCCCTCCTACGAGCAGTACTTC CASRNRGPSYEQYF
. TRBD2 TRBJ2-5 16 TRBV11-2 TGTGCCAGCAGCTTTGTCGCGGGGGGGCCGTTTGAGACCCAGTACTTC CASSFVAGGPFETQYF
. . TRBJ1-2 15 TRBV5-1 TGCGCCAGCAGCTCGGCGCCTGACAGGTTATATTGCTACACCTTC CASSSAPDRLYCYTF
few TRBD1 TRBJ1-1 12 TRBV28 TGTGCCAGCAGTTCCCAGGGGGCCGGGAGTTTCTTT CASSSQGAGSFF
. TRBD2 TRBJ2-3 15 TRBV9 TGTGCCAGCAGCCCGACTAGCGGGAGATTTAATACGCAGTATTTT CASSPTSGRFNTQYF
. . TRBJ1-2 15 TRBV30 TGTGCCTGGAGTTGGGGAGGGCTAAATAACTATGGCTACACCTTC CAWSWGGLNNYGYTF
. TRBD2 TRBJ2-1 16 TRBV10-3 TGTGCCATCAGTGGCACTAGCGGGAGGGGGGACAATGAGCAGTTCTTC CAISGTSGRGDNEQFF
. TRBD1 TRBJ2-2 16 TRBV9 TGTGCCAGCAGCGAAGGGACAGGGGCGGTCGCCGGGGAGCTGTTTTTT CASSEGTGAVAGELFF
. TRBD1 TRBJ2-5 16 TRBV18 TGTGCCAGCTCACCCCCCTGGGACAGGGGGCAAGAGACCCAGTACTTC CASSPPWDRGQETQYF
. . TRBJ2-1 13 TRBV7-8 TGTGCCAGCAGCCTCTCCTATGACAATGAGCAGTTCTTC CASSLSYDNEQFF
. TRBD1 TRBJ2-2 18 TRBV5-6 TGTGCCAGCACCTTTTACAGGGGAAATGACCGATACACCGGGGAGCTGTTTTTT CASTFYRGNDRYTGELFF
. TRBD1 TRBJ1-5 13 TRBV7-8 TGTGCCAGCAGCGCCCGACAGGGCCAGCCCCAGCATTTT CASSARQGQPQHF
. . TRBJ2-1 15 TRBV7-9 TGTGCCAGCAGCTTCGGCGGGACGACCTACAATGAGCAGTTCTTC CASSFGGTTYNEQFF
. TRBD1 TRBJ2-5 15 TRBV7-7 TGTGCCAGCAGCAGGACAGGGGGCGCGTCAGAGACCCAGTACTTC CASSRTGGASETQYF
. . TRBJ1-1 14 TRBV27 TGTGCCAGCAGTTTTCAGGCACAGAACACTGAAGCTTTCTTT CASSFQAQNTEAFF
. TRBD2 TRBJ2-1 15 TRBV30 TGTGCCTGGCACCCCGGGACTAGCGGTAGTAATGAGCAGTTCTTC CAWHPGTSGSNEQFF
. . TRBJ1-2 14 TRBV5-1 TGCGCCAGCAGCTTGGGGCAGGGGAGCTATGGCTACACCTTC CASSLGQGSYGYTF
few . TRBJ2-2 14 TRBV6-4 TGTGCCAGCAGCCCAGCGGAGATCACCGGGGAGCTGTTTTTT CASSPAEITGELFF
. TRBD2 TRBJ2-1 15 TRBV5-1 TGCGCCAGCAGAACTAGCGGGAGCTCCTACAATGAGCAGTTCTTC CASRTSGSSYNEQFF
. . TRBJ2-3 15 TRBV6-5 TGTGCCAGCAGTTACAGGGGCCAGGTCACAGATACGCAGTATTTT CASSYRGQVTDTQYF
. TRBD1 TRBJ2-7 15 TRBV5-5 TGTGCCAGCAGCCAGGGACAGGCCCCCAGTGGGGAGCAGTACTTC CASSQGQAPSGEQYF
. . TRBJ2-3 16 TRBV27 TGTGCCAGCAGTCCCCTAAGTGGTGATCCCACAGATACGCAGTATTTT CASSPLSGDPTDTQYF
. . TRBJ2-6 16 TRBV7-2 TGTGCCAGCAGCTTATGGGTGGGCGCGGGGGCCAACGTCCTGACTTTC CASSLWVGAGANVLTF
few . TRBJ1-4 13 TRBV7-9 TGTGCCAGCAGCTCTAGCTACACTCTAAAACTGTTTTTT CASSSSYTLKLFF
. . TRBJ2-7 15 TRBV6-5 TGTGCCAGCAGCTTCCATCCTAGCTCTCCCTACGAGCAGTACTTC CASSFHPSSPYEQYF
. . TRBJ1-1 12 TRBV6-1 TGTGCCAGCAGTCCGTTGAACACTGAAGCTTTCTTT CASSPLNTEAFF
once . TRBJ2-5 12 TRBV28 TGTGCCAGCAAGCAGGGCGGAGAGACCCAGTACTTC CASKQGGETQYF
. . TRBJ2-5 12 TRBV29-1 TGCAGCGTTGATCCAGGGGCAGAGACCCAGTACTTC CSVDPGAETQYF
once . TRBJ2-5 15 TRBV5-1 TGCGCCAGCAGCTTGGAGTCAGGGTCCGGAGAGACCCAGTACTTC CASSLESGSGETQYF
. . TRBJ2-1 15 TRBV5-1 TGCGCCAGCAGCTTTAGTGGACTCTCTTACAATGAGCAGTTCTTC CASSFSGLSYNEQFF
. . TRBJ1-1 10 TRBV29-1 TGCAGCGGGGGGGTCGGTGAAGCTTTCTTT CSGGVGEAFF
. . TRBJ2-7 13 TRBV6-5 TGTGCCAGCAGTTACGACTACCTGGGAGAGCAGTACTTC CASSYDYLGEQYF
. . TRBJ1-3 16 TRBV28 TGTGCCAGCAGTTCCCCACAGGTTACTTCTGGAAACACCATATATTTT CASSSPQVTSGNTIYF
. TRBD2 TRBJ2-3 17 TRBV4-1 TGCGCCAGCAGCCAAGTAGGACCGGGAGGGGCGCCAGATACGCAGTATTTT CASSQVGPGGAPDTQYF
. . TRBJ1-3 14 TRBV30 TGTGCCTGGGCTCGCGGGGTCTCTGGAAACACCATATATTTT CAWARGVSGNTIYF
. TRBD2 TRBJ2-7 16 TRBV4-1 TGCGCCAGCAGCCAAGATCGTACTAGCGGATCCTACGAGCAGTACTTC CASSQDRTSGSYEQYF
. . TRBJ2-7 15 TRBV18 TGTGCCAGCTCACCACGAAGCGCGATGAGCTACGAGCAGTACTTC CASSPRSAMSYEQYF
. . TRBJ1-3 15 TRBV5-4 TGTGCCAGCAGCTTGGCATCCCGGGCTGGAAACACCATATATTTT CASSLASRAGNTIYF
. TRBD1 TRBJ2-6 16 TRBV4-3 TGCGCCAGCAGCCAATCAGGGGGCTCTGGGGCCAACGTCCTGACTTTC CASSQSGGSGANVLTF
. . TRBJ2-3 14 TRBV27 TGTGCCAGCAGTTTTAGCGGTAGCACAGATACGCAGTATTTT CASSFSGSTDTQYF
. . TRBJ2-7 18 TRBV7-2 TGTGCCAGCAGCCCTTTCGGGCCAGGAGGCCCAAGCTCCTACGAGCAGTACTTC CASSPFGPGGPSSYEQYF